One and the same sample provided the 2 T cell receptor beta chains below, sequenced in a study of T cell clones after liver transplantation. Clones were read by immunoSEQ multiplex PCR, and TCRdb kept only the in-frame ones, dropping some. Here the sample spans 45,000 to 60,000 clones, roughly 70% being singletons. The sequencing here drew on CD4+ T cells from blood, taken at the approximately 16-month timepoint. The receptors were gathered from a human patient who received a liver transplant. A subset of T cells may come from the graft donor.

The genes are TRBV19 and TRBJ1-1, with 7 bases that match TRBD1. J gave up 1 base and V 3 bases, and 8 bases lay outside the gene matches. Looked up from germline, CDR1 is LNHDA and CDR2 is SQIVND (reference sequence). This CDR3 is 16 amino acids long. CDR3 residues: CASSIYTGAWNTEAFF. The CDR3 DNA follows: TGTGCCAGTAGTATCTACACAGGGGCCTGGAACACTGAAGCTTTCTTT.

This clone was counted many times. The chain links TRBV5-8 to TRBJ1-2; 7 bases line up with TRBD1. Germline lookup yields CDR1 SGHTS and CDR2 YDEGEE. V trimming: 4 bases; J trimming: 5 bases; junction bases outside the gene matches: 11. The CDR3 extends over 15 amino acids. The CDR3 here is CASSPPTGTLYGYTF. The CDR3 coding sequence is TGTGCCAGCAGCCCGCCGACAGGGACCCTTTATGGCTACACCTTC.